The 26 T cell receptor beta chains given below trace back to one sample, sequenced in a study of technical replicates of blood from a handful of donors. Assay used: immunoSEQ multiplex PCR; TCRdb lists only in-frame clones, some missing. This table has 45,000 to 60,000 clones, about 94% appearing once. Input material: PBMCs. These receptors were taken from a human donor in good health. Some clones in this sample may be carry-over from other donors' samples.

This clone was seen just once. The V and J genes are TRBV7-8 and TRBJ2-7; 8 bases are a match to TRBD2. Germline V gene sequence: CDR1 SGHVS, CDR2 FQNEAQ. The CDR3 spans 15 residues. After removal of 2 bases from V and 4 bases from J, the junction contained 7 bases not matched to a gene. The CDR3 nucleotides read TGTGCCAGCAGCTTATCAGCGGGGGAACAGTACGAGCAGTACTTC. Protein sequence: CASSLSAGEQYEQYF.

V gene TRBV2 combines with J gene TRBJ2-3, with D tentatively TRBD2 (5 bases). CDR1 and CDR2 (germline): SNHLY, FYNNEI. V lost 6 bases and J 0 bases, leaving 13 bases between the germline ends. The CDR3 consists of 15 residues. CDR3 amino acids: CASRIGLSSTDTQYF. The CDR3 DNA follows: TGTGCCAGCAGGATAGGACTCTCTAGCACAGATACGCAGTATTTT. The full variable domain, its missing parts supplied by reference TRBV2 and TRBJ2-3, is EPEVTQTPSHQVTQMGQEVILRCVPISNHLYFYWYRQILGQKVEFLVSFYNNEISEKSEIFDDQFSVERPDGSNFTLKIRSTKLEDSAMYFCASRIGLSSTDTQYFGPGTRLTVL.

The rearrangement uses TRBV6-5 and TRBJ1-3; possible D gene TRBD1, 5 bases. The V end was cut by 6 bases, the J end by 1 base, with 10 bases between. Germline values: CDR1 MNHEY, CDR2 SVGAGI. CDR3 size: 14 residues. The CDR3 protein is CASSGGESGNTIYF. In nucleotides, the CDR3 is TGTGCCAGCAGCGGGGGGGAATCTGGAAACACCATATATTTT.

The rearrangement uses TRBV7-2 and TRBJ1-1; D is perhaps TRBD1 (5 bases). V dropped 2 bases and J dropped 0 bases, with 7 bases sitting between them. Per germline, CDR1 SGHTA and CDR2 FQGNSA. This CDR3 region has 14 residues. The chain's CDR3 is CASSLRQLNTEAFF. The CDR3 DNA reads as TGTGCCAGCAGCTTAAGACAGCTGAACACTGAAGCTTTCTTT.

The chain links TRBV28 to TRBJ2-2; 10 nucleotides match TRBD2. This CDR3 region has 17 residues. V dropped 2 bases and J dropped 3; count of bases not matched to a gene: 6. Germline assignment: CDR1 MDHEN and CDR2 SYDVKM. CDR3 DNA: TGTGCCAGCAGTTTAGGGGAACTAGCGGGGTACACCGGGGAGCTGTTTTTT. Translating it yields CASSLGELAGYTGELFF.

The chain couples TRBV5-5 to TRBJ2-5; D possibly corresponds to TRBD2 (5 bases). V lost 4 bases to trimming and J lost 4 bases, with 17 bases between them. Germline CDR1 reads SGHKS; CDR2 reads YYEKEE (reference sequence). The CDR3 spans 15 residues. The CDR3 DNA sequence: TGTGCCAGCAGCGTCACCTCCGGGGTAGGAGAGACCCAGTACTTC. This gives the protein CASSVTSGVGETQYF.

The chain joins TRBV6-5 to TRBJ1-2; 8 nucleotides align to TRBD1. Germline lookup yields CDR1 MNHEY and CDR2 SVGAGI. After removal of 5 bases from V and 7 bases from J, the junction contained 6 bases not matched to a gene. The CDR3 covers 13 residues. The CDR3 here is CASSQTGVAGYTF. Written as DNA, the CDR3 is TGTGCCAGCAGTCAGACAGGGGTGGCTGGCTACACCTTC.

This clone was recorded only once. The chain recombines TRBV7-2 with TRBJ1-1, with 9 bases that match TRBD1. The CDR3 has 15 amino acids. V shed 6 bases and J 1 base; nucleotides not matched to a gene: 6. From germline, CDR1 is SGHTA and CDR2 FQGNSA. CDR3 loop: CASSTGGRTNTEAFF. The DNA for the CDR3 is TGTGCCAGCAGTACAGGGGGCAGGACGAACACTGAAGCTTTCTTT.

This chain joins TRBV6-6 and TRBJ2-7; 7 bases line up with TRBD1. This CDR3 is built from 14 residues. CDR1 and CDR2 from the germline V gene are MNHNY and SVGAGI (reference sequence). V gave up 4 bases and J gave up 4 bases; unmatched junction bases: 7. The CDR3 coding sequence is TGTGCCAGCAGTTCCCCGGACAGGTTGTACGAGCAGTACTTC. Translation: CASSSPDRLYEQYF.

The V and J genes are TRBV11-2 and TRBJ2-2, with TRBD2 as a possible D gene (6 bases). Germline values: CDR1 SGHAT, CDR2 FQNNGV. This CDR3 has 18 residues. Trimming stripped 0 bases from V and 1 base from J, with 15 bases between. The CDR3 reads CASSLDLGLARNTGELFF. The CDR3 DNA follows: TGTGCCAGCAGCTTAGATCTCGGGCTAGCGAGGAACACCGGGGAGCTGTTTTTT.

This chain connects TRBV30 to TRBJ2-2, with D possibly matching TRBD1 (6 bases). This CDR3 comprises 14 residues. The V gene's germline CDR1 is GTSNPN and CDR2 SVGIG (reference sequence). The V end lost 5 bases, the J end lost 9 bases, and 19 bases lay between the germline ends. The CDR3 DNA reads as TGTGCCTGGGCCCGGGACAAGGTGGGACGGGAGCTGTTTTTT. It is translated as CAWARDKVGRELFF.

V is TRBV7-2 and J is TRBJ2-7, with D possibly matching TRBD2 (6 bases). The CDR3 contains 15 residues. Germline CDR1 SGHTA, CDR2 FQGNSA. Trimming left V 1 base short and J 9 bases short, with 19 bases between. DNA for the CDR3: TGTGCCAGCAGCTTAGGCGGGACGAATACCTATAGGCAGTACTTC. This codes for CASSLGGTNTYRQYF.

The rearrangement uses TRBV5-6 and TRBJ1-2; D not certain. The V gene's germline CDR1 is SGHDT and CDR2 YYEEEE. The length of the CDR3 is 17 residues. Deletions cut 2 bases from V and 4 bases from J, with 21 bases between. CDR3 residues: CASSFVFPEVDFYGYTF. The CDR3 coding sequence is TGTGCCAGCAGCTTTGTGTTCCCCGAGGTAGATTTCTATGGCTACACCTTC.

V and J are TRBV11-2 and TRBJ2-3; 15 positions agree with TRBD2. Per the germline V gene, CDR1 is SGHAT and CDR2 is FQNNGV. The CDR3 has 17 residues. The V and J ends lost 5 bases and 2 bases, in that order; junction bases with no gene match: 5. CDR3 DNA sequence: TGTGCCAGCAGCCCGGGGACTAGCGGGGGGAACACAGATACGCAGTATTTT. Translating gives CASSPGTSGGNTDTQYF.

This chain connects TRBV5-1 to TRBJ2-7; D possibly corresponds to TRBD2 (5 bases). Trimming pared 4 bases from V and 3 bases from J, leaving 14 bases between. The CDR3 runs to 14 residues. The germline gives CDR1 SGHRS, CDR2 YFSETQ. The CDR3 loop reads CASSPDSGYYEQYF. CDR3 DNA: TGCGCCAGCAGCCCAGACTCGGGGTACTACGAGCAGTACTTC. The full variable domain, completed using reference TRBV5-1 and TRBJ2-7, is KAGVTQTPRYLIKTRGQQVTLSCSPISGHRSVSWYQQTPGQGLQFLFEYFSETQRNKGNFPGRFSGRQFSNSRSEMNVSTLELGDSALYLCASSPDSGYYEQYFGPGTRLTVT.

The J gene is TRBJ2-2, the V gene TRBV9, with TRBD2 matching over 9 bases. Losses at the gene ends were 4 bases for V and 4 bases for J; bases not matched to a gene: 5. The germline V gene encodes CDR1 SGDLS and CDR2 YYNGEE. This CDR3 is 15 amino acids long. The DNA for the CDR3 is TGTGCCAGCAGCTCGCTAGCGGGAATCACCGGGGAGCTGTTTTTT. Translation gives CASSSLAGITGELFF.

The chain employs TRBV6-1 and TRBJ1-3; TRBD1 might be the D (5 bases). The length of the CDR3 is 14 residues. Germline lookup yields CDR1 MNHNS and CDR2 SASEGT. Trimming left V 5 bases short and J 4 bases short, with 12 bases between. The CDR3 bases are TGTGCCAGCAGTCGGGGGAGAACAGGAAACACCATATATTTT. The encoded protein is CASSRGRTGNTIYF.

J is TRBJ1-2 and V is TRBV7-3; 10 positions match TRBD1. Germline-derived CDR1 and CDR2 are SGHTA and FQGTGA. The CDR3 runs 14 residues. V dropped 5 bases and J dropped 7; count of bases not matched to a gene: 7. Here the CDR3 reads CASSDSTGGSGYTF. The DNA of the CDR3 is TGTGCCAGCAGCGACTCGACAGGGGGCTCTGGCTACACCTTC.

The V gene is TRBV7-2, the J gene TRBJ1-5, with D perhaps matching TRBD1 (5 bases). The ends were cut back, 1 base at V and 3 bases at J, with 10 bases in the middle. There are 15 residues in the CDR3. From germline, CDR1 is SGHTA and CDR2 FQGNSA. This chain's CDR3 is CASSLGGDNNQPQHF. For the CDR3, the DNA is TGTGCCAGCAGCTTAGGGGGGGATAACAATCAGCCCCAGCATTTT.

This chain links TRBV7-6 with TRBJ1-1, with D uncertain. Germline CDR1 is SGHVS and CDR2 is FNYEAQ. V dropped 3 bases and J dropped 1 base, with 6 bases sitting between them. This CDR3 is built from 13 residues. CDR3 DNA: TGTGCCAGCAGCTTTCAGGAGAACACTGAAGCTTTCTTT. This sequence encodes CASSFQENTEAFF.

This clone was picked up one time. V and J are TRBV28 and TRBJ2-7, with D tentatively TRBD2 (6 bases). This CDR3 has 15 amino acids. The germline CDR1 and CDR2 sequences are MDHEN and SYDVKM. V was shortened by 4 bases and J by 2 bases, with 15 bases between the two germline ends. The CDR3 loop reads CASSSVTTGAYEQYF. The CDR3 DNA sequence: TGTGCCAGCAGTTCCGTAACCACGGGGGCCTACGAGCAGTACTTC.

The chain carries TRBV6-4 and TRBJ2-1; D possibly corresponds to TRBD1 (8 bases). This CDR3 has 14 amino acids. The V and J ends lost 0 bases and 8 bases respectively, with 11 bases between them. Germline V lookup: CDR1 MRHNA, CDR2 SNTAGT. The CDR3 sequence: CASSDSTGGDEQFF. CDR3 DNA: TGTGCCAGCAGTGACTCTACAGGGGGGGATGAGCAGTTCTTC.

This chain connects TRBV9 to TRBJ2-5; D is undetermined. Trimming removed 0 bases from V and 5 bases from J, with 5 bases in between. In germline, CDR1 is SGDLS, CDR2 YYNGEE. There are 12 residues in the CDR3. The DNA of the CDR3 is TGTGCCAGCAGCGTAGAGGAGGAGACCCAGTACTTC. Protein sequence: CASSVEEETQYF.

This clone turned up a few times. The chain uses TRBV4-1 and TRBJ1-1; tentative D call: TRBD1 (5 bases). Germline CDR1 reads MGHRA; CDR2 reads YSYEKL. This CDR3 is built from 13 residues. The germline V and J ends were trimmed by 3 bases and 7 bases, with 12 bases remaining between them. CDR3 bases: TGCGCCAGCAGCCAGACAGAACAGATTGAAGCTTTCTTT. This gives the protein CASSQTEQIEAFF.

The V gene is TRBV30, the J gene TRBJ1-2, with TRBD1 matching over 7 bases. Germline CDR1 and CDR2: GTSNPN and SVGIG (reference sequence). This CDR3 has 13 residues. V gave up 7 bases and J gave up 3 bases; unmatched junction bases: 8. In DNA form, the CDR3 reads TGTGCCTTTAACAGGGGAGGTGACTATGGCTACACCTTC. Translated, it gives CAFNRGGDYGYTF.

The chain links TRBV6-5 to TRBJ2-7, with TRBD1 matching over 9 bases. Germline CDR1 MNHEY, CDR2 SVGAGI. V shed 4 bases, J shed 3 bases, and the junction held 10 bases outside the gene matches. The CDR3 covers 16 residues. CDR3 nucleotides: TGTGCCAGCAGTTCCCGCGGCGGGACAGGGTTCTACGAGCAGTACTTC. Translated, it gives CASSSRGGTGFYEQYF.